Below, 9 T cell receptor beta chains from the same sample are listed, as sequenced in a study of T cells in localized non-small cell lung cancer. Assay used: immunoSEQ multiplex PCR; TCRdb lists only in-frame clones, some missing. This sample yields about 23,000 clones, of which approximately 88% are seen a single time; about an eighth belongs to the top ten. The specimen was peripheral blood, collected before any cancer treatment. These receptor sequences come from a male donor aged 60 or over with stage I lung adenocarcinoma.

There are a few counts of this clone. V usage is TRBV5-6 and J usage is TRBJ2-7; 7 nucleotides agree with TRBD1. CDR3 length equals 15 residues. Germline V CDR1 and CDR2: SGHDT, YYEEEE. V was pared by 4 bases and J by 1 base, with 8 bases of the junction left unmatched. The CDR3 DNA reads as TGTGCCAGCAGCGGCTTATACAGGGGATCCTACGAGCAGTACTTC. Translation gives CASSGLYRGSYEQYF.

As for this clone: Other DNA sequences from this sample encode an identical CDR3 as well. The V gene is TRBV30, the J gene TRBJ1-6; D is possibly TRBD1 (6 bases). The CDR3 has 14 residues. Between the trimmed V and J ends, which lost 1 base and 5 bases, there was a span of 9 bases. CDR1 and CDR2 (germline): GTSNPN, SVGIG (reference sequence). CDR3 protein: CAWSAGQDNSPLHF. In nucleotides, the CDR3 is TGTGCCTGGAGTGCGGGACAAGATAATTCACCCCTCCACTTT. The full variable domain, in which reference TRBV30 and TRBJ1-6 provide the parts outside the CDR3, is SQTIHQWPATLVQPVGSPLSLECTVEGTSNPNLYWYRQAAGRGLQLLFYSVGIGQISSEVPQNLSASRPQDRQFILSSKKLLLSDSGFYLCAWSAGQDNSPLHFGNGTRLTVT.

The genes are TRBV6-5 and TRBJ1-5; D unclear. The CDR3 spans 12 residues. Deletions cut 8 bases from V and 4 bases from J, with 9 bases between. Germline CDR1 is MNHEY and CDR2 is SVGAGI. CDR3 DNA: TGTGCCAGCCATTCGGGGAATCAGCCCCAGCATTTT. It codes for CASHSGNQPQHF.

The gene calls are TRBV18 and TRBJ2-7; 9 bases map to TRBD1. This CDR3 is built from 15 residues. The V gene end was trimmed by 3 bases and the J gene end by 9 bases; junction bases not matched to a gene: 12. Per the germline V gene, CDR1 is KGHSH and CDR2 is LQKENI. The CDR3 spells CASSPRGDREVRQYF. The CDR3 bases are TGTGCCAGCTCACCTCGGGGGGACAGGGAAGTTCGGCAGTACTTC.

The chain has TRBV30 and TRBJ2-1, with D perhaps being TRBD1 or TRBD2 (5 bases each). The CDR3 is 14 amino acids. Germline CDR1 and CDR2: GTSNPN and SVGIG (reference sequence). V shed 0 bases and J shed 7 bases, with 13 bases lying between them. The CDR3 is CAWSVARWGNEQFF. The CDR3 DNA follows: TGTGCCTGGAGTGTGGCCCGTTGGGGGAATGAGCAGTTCTTC.

The V gene is TRBV18, the J gene TRBJ1-3, with TRBD1 matching over 8 bases. Germline values: CDR1 KGHSH, CDR2 LQKENI. CDR3 length equals 16 residues. The V segment lost 2 bases and the J segment 2 bases; nucleotides outside the gene matches: 5. As DNA, the CDR3 is TGTGCCAGCTCACCAACACAGGGGGACGCTGGAAACACCATATATTTT. This translates into CASSPTQGDAGNTIYF.

This clone was observed a handful of times. The gene calls are TRBV4-2 and TRBJ1-2; 7 positions match TRBD1. Germline V gives CDR1 LGHNA, CDR2 YNFKEQ. J gave up 7 bases and V 2 bases, and 1 base lay outside the gene matches. CDR3 length: 12 residues. This chain's CDR3 is CASSQNRGGYTF. The CDR3 region has the DNA TGTGCCAGCAGCCAAAACAGGGGTGGCTACACCTTC.

The rearrangement uses TRBV7-2 and TRBJ1-1, with a possible D match to TRBD1 (6 bases). Germline lookup yields CDR1 SGHTA and CDR2 FQGNSA. The CDR3 is 14 residues long. Between the trimmed V and J ends, which lost 5 bases and 1 base, there was a span of 11 bases. For the CDR3, the DNA is TGTGCCAGCAGCCCGAGAGGGGGGAACACTGAAGCTTTCTTT. It codes for CASSPRGGNTEAFF.

This sequence joins TRBV5-1 and TRBJ1-3, with D hard to call. The CDR3 runs 17 residues. V was pared by 0 bases and J by 0 bases, with 13 bases between. The germline gives CDR1 SGHRS, CDR2 YFSETQ. CDR3 sequence (DNA): TGCGCCAGCAGCTTGGTCTCCGGTACAGTCTCTGGAAACACCATATATTTT. Its protein is CASSLVSGTVSGNTIYF. The full variable domain, in which reference TRBV5-1 and TRBJ1-3 provide the parts outside the CDR3, is KAGVTQTPRYLIKTRGQQVTLSCSPISGHRSVSWYQQTPGQGLQFLFEYFSETQRNKGNFPGRFSGRQFSNSRSEMNVSTLELGDSALYLCASSLVSGTVSGNTIYFGEGSWLTVV.